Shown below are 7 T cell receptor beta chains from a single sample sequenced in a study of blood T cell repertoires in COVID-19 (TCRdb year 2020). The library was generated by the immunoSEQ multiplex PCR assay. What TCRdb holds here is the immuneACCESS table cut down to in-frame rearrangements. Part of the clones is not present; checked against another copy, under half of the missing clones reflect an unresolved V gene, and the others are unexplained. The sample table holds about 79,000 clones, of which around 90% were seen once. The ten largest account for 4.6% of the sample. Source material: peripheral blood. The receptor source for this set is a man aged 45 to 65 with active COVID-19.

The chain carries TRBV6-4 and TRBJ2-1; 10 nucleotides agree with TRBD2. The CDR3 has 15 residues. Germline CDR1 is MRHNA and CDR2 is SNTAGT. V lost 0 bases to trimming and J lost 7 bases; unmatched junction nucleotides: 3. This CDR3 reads CASSDSAGGQNEQFF. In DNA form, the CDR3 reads TGTGCCAGCAGTGACTCAGCGGGGGGGCAAAATGAGCAGTTCTTC.

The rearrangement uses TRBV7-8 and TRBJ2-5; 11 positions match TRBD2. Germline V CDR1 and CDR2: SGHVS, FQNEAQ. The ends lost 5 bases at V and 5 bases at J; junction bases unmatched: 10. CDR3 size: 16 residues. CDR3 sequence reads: CASSPRLAGPQETQYF. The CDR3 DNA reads TGTGCCAGCAGCCCAAGACTAGCGGGACCCCAGGAGACCCAGTACTTC.

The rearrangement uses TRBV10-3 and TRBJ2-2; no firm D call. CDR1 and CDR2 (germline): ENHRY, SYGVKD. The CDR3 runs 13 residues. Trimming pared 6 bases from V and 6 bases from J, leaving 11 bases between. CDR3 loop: CAISGYEPGELFF. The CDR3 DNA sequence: TGTGCCATCAGCGGGTATGAGCCCGGGGAGCTGTTTTTT.

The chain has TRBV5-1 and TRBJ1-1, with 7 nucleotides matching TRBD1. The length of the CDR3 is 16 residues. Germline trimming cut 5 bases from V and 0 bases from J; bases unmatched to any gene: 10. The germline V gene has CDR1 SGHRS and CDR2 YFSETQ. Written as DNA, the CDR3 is TGCGCCAGCAGTGTGGGACAGACCGACATGAACACTGAAGCTTTCTTT. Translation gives CASSVGQTDMNTEAFF.

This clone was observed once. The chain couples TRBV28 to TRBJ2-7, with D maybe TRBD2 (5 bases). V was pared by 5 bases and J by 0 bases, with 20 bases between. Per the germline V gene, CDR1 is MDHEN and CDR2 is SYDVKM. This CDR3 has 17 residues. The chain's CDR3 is CASSLPTWTVSSYEQYF. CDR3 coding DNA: TGTGCCAGCAGTCTTCCCACTTGGACTGTAAGCTCCTACGAGCAGTACTTC.

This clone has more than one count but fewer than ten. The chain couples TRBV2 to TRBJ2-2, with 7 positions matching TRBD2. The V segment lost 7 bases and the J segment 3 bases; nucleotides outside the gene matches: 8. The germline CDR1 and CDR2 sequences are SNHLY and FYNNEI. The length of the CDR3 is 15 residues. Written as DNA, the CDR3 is TGTGCCAGCAACCTCGGACTAGTAGACACCGGGGAGCTGTTTTTT. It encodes CASNLGLVDTGELFF.

CDR3 DNA: TGTGCCAGCAGTTCCGGACAGCCCTCCTACGAGCAGTACTTC. This gives the protein CASSSGQPSYEQYF. The V call is TRBV27, the J call TRBJ2-7, with D possibly matching TRBD1 (6 bases). Germline V gene data show CDR1 as MNHEY and CDR2 as SMNVEV (reference sequence). This CDR3 has 14 amino acids. The germline V and J ends were trimmed by 4 bases and 0 bases, with 10 bases remaining between them.